The 6 T cell receptor beta chains presented below share a single source sample, sequenced in a study of T cell responses to AZD1222 COVID-19 vaccine. Clones were read by immunoSEQ multiplex PCR, and TCRdb kept only the in-frame ones, dropping some. The table lists under 80,000 clones, 79% of them singletons. The material sequenced was peripheral blood, taken on day 0 of MenACWY control vaccination. The receptors originated from an adult in good health.

The CDR3 region is CASSLGGYEQYF. Written as DNA, the CDR3 is TGTGCCAGCAGCTTGGGGGGCTACGAGCAGTACTTC. The chain recombines TRBV5-6 with TRBJ2-7; D gene unclear. The germline V gene has CDR1 SGHDT and CDR2 YYEEEE. Trimming took off 0 bases at V and 3 bases at J, with 4 bases between the two ends. The CDR3 runs 12 residues.

V and J are TRBV9 and TRBJ2-1; D is ambiguous. CDR3 length: 12 amino acids. Between the trimmed V and J ends, which lost 3 bases and 6 bases, there was a span of 7 bases. CDR1 is SGDLS, CDR2 YYNGEE, per germline. The CDR3 loop reads CASSGYSNEQFF. As DNA, the CDR3 is TGTGCCAGCAGCGGATACAGCAATGAGCAGTTCTTC.

The chain carries TRBV16 and TRBJ1-1, with TRBD1 as a possible D gene (5 bases). The CDR3 loop spans 16 amino acids. Germline CDR1 and CDR2: KGHSY and FQNENV. V was clipped by 4 bases and J by 0 bases, with 15 bases between them. CDR3 DNA: TGTGCCAGCAGCCTCAGGGTTTCAAACATGAACACTGAAGCTTTCTTT. Protein product: CASSLRVSNMNTEAFF.

This clone has only one observation. The chain is built from TRBV9 and TRBJ1-1; D is undetermined. There are 13 residues in the CDR3. Trimming cost V 4 bases and J 1 base, with 8 bases left between them. Germline values: CDR1 SGDLS, CDR2 YYNGEE. The chain's CDR3 is CASSTGANTEAFF. DNA of the CDR3: TGTGCCAGCAGCACCGGAGCGAACACTGAAGCTTTCTTT. Full variable domain (rest looked up from reference TRBV9 and TRBJ1-1): DSGVTQTPKHLITATGQRVTLRCSPRSGDLSVYWYQQSLDQGLQFLIQYYNGEERAKGNILERFSAQQFPDLHSELNLSSLELGDSALYFCASSTGANTEAFFGQGTRLTVV.

The rearrangement uses TRBV19 and TRBJ1-5; 8 bases map to TRBD1. The CDR3 length is 17 residues. V trimming: 5 bases; J trimming: 7 bases; junction bases outside the gene matches: 16. In germline, CDR1 is LNHDA, CDR2 SQIVND (reference sequence). The CDR3 nucleotides read TGTGCCAGTAGTGTAGTTTCCGGGACAGGCGACGGGCAGCCCCAGCATTTT. Translated: CASSVVSGTGDGQPQHF.

The chain employs TRBV15 and TRBJ2-2, with 7 bases aligning to TRBD1. CDR1 and CDR2 (germline): LNHNV, YYDKDF (reference sequence). This CDR3 contains 16 residues. V dropped 3 bases and J dropped 0; count of bases not matched to a gene: 4. This CDR3 reads CATSSRQGANTGELFF. CDR3 coding DNA: TGTGCCACCAGCAGCCGACAGGGCGCGAACACCGGGGAGCTGTTTTTT.